One sample yielded the 5 T cell receptor beta chains listed below, sequenced in a study of OX40 agonist ivuxolimab in advanced cancers. Produced via immunoSEQ multiplex PCR; TCRdb's table is partial and in-frame only. Among roughly 41,000 clones listed, around nine tenths were seen once. Sequenced material: CD4+ or CD8+ T cells sorted from blood, taken in a trial of the OX40 agonist ivuxolimab. Receptors originate from an adult with an advanced solid tumor such as melanoma, head and neck, liver or kidney cancer.

In this sample, this clone turned up a few times. This chain uses TRBV6-5 with TRBJ1-2; the D is unclear. CDR3 length: 15 residues. Germline V gives CDR1 MNHEY, CDR2 SVGAGI. V was trimmed by 6 bases and J by 4 bases, leaving 18 bases between them. The CDR3 region is CASRREGQPFYGYTF. In DNA form, the CDR3 reads TGTGCCAGCAGGCGCGAAGGGCAACCGTTCTATGGCTACACCTTC.

The V gene is TRBV5-4, the J gene TRBJ1-2, with 10 bases fitting TRBD1. Germline V lookup: CDR1 SGHNT, CDR2 YYREEE (reference sequence). The CDR3 length is 15 residues. Trimming at V came to 5 bases and at J to 2 bases, leaving 6 bases not matched to a gene. This CDR3 is CASRPTTGGNYGYTF. In DNA, the CDR3 is TGTGCCAGCAGGCCTACGACAGGGGGCAACTATGGCTACACCTTC. The full variable domain, its missing parts supplied by reference TRBV5-4 and TRBJ1-2, is ETGVTQSPTHLIKTRGQQVTLRCSSQSGHNTVSWYQQALGQGPQFIFQYYREEENGRGNFPPRFSGLQFPNYSSELNVNALELDDSALYLCASRPTTGGNYGYTFGSGTRLTVV.

The J gene is TRBJ2-1, the V gene TRBV6-5; a possible D gene is TRBD2 (6 bases). The CDR3 spans 14 residues. CDR1 and CDR2 (germline): MNHEY, SVGAGI. Trimming removed 4 bases from V and 6 bases from J, with 13 bases in between. The CDR3 DNA sequence: TGTGCCAGCAGTTCGAATCCGACTAGCAATGAGCAGTTCTTC. Translating gives CASSSNPTSNEQFF.

V is TRBV7-2 and J is TRBJ2-7, with D uncertain. This CDR3 comprises 14 residues. Between the trimmed V and J ends, which lost 0 bases and 5 bases, there was a span of 11 bases. The germline CDR1 and CDR2 sequences are SGHTA and FQGNSA. In DNA, the CDR3 is TGTGCCAGCAGCTTAGCGGCAGGAAGGAACGAGCAGTACTTC. It translates to CASSLAAGRNEQYF.

The chain's CDR3 is CASSLGRSSYEQYF. The CDR3 nucleotides are TGTGCCAGCAGCTTGGGACGGAGCTCCTACGAGCAGTACTTC. This sequence joins TRBV7-8 and TRBJ2-7; D possibly matches TRBD1 or TRBD2 (5 bases each). V was pared by 3 bases and J by 0 bases, with 9 bases between. CDR3 length: 14 amino acids. Germline loops: CDR1 SGHVS, CDR2 FQNEAQ. The complete variable domain, with remaining parts taken from reference TRBV7-8 and TRBJ2-7, reads GAGVSQSPRYKVAKRGQDVALRCDPISGHVSLFWYQQALGQGPEFLTYFQNEAQLDKSGLPSDRFFAERPEGSVSTLKIQRTQQEDSAVYLCASSLGRSSYEQYFGPGTRLTVT.